These T cell receptor beta chains were read from a single sample in a study of T cell responses to AZD1222 COVID-19 vaccine. Repertoires were generated with immunoSEQ multiplex PCR, while TCRdb's copy carries only in-frame clones and drops some. This sample carries about 160,000 clones, around 94% of them seen once, and the ten largest clones take 5.1%. Sequences were derived from peripheral blood, sampled 28 days after the second AZD1222 dose. The receptor set was obtained from an adult who received the AZD1222 COVID-19 vaccine. CDR3s include the opening cysteine and the closing phenylalanine or tryptophan. The D gene is left open where the match is weak. A clone size is listed for some rows: how often the clone was seen (once, few, many), or a class if it is expanded.

TRBJ2-1,NA,NA,TRBV19,TGTGCCAGTAGTGTAGGACAGCGACTGCGTTTGGGTTACAATGAGCAGTTCTTC,CASSVGQRLRLGYNEQFF
TRBJ1-5,NA,NA,TRBV27,TGTGCCAGCAGTTGGAGTGGGGATCAGCCCCAGCATTTT,CASSWSGDQPQHF
TRBJ1-2,TRBD1,NA,TRBV6-5,TGTGCCAGCAGTTACCTGGGGACAGAGGCGAATGGCTACACCTTC,CASSYLGTEANGYTF
TRBJ2-7,TRBD2,NA,TRBV2,TGTGCCAGCAGTGCTAGCGGGAGTTTCCACGAGCAGTACTTC,CASSASGSFHEQYF
TRBJ1-2,NA,NA,TRBV28,TGTGCCAGCAGTTTCGGGGTGAGGGGGTATGGCTACACCTTC,CASSFGVRGYGYTF
TRBJ2-7,NA,NA,TRBV4-3,TGCGCCAGCAGCCAAGATCACAGGGGGGGGCTTCGGTACGAGCAGTACTTC,CASSQDHRGGLRYEQYF
TRBJ1-1,NA,NA,TRBV11-3,TGTGCCAGCAGCTTAGGGCAGGGAGCTTTCTTT,CASSLGQGAFF
TRBJ2-5,TRBD2,NA,TRBV9,TGTGCCAGCAGCGACCCTAGCGGAAAAGAGACCCAGTACTTC,CASSDPSGKETQYF
TRBJ1-6,TRBD1,NA,TRBV5-1,TGCGCCAGCAGCTTGGGGGACAGGGTGATTTCACCCCTCCACTTT,CASSLGDRVISPLHF
TRBJ2-1,NA,once,TRBV7-9,TGTGCCAGCAGCCAACTAGCTTTACTTTACAATGAGCAGTTCTTC,CASSQLALLYNEQFF
TRBJ2-3,TRBD2,once,TRBV6-2/TRBV6-3,TGTGCCAGCAGTTACTCGCAAGTATCTATCGGGAGGGCCTTGGATACGCAGTATTTT,CASSYSQVSIGRALDTQYF
TRBJ2-1,NA,NA,TRBV7-9,TGTGCCAGCGGGTTTCCCTACAATGAGCAGTTCTTC,CASGFPYNEQFF
TRBJ2-1,TRBD2,NA,TRBV19,TGTGCCAGTAGCAAATCGCTAGCGGGAAGTTACAATGAGCAGTTCTTC,CASSKSLAGSYNEQFF
TRBJ1-2,NA,once,TRBV18,TGTGCCAGCTCACCACCCGCGAAGGACGCGGGCTACACCTTC,CASSPPAKDAGYTF
TRBJ1-1,NA,NA,TRBV27,TGTGCCAGCAGAACAGTAAGTTCGGGGAACACTGAAGCTTTCTTT,CASRTVSSGNTEAFF
TRBJ2-1,NA,NA,TRBV13,TGTGCCAGCAGCTACATTAGCGGTAATGAGCAGTTCTTC,CASSYISGNEQFF
TRBJ2-2,NA,NA,TRBV29-1,TGCAGCGTTGTGCATACCTCGAACACCGGGGAGCTGTTTTTT,CSVVHTSNTGELFF
TRBJ1-3,NA,NA,TRBV18,TGTGCCAGCTCACGGTACGAAAACACCATATATTTT,CASSRYENTIYF
TRBJ1-2,TRBD1,NA,TRBV11-2,TGTGCCAGCAGCTTCCTACAGGGGCTTTACACCTTC,CASSFLQGLYTF
TRBJ1-2,TRBD1,NA,TRBV28,TGTGCCAGCAGTTTATTCGGGACAGGGGGCAAAGACTATGGCTACACCTTC,CASSLFGTGGKDYGYTF
TRBJ2-3,NA,once,TRBV6-5,TGTGCTCTTCGAGGGTCTAGCACAGATACGCAGTATTTT,CALRGSSTDTQYF
TRBJ1-5,TRBD1,NA,TRBV18,TGTGCCAGCTCACCACAGGGGGCGAATCAGCCCCAGCATTTT,CASSPQGANQPQHF
TRBJ1-2,NA,NA,TRBV4-3,TGCGCCAGCAGCCAGGTTAACAGGGCGGGCTACACCTTC,CASSQVNRAGYTF
TRBJ1-1,NA,NA,TRBV7-8,TGTGCCAGCAGCTTTCTATCAGAAGCTTTCTTT,CASSFLSEAFF
TRBJ1-3,NA,NA,TRBV25-1,TGTGCCAGCAGTGAATATGGCCAAAACTCTGGAAACACCATATATTTT,CASSEYGQNSGNTIYF
TRBJ1-1,NA,NA,TRBV20-1,TGCAGTGCTAGAGGGGCCACTGAAGCTTTCTTT,CSARGATEAFF
TRBJ2-3,NA,NA,TRBV7-3,TGTGCCAGCAGCTTGAGCCCATGGCCAGATACGCAGTATTTT,CASSLSPWPDTQYF
TRBJ2-1,TRBD2,NA,TRBV5-4,TGTGCCAGCAGCGATAGCGGGATCTACAATGAGCAGTTCTTC,CASSDSGIYNEQFF
TRBJ2-7,TRBD2,NA,TRBV7-6,TGTGCCAGCAGCTTAGATTTGCGGGAGGTCTCCTACGAGCAGTACTTC,CASSLDLREVSYEQYF
TRBJ1-6,NA,NA,TRBV15,TGTGCCACCAGTCAGAGAACTCCCCATAATTCACCCCTCCACTTT,CATSQRTPHNSPLHF
TRBJ2-1,NA,once,TRBV12-5,TGTGCTAGTGGTTTCATCGGCTCCTACAATGAGCAGTTCTTC,CASGFIGSYNEQFF
TRBJ2-7,TRBD2,few,TRBV6-1,TGTGCCAGCAGTGATTGGGGGGGAAAGGAATCCTACGAGCAGTACTTC,CASSDWGGKESYEQYF
TRBJ2-7,NA,NA,TRBV12-5,TGTGCTAGTAACCCCGGCAGCCCCGTTTACGAGCAGTACTTC,CASNPGSPVYEQYF
TRBJ2-5,NA,NA,TRBV28,TGTGCCGCGACGACGGGAGTTGGGGAGACCCAGTACTTC,CAATTGVGETQYF
TRBJ1-1,NA,NA,TRBV28,TGTGCCAGCAGTCCCCTCCCGAACACTGAAGCTTTCTTT,CASSPLPNTEAFF
TRBJ2-3,TRBD2,NA,TRBV30,TGTGCCTGGAGACCCCCGGGGCGGGAGGCCCACACAGATACGCAGTATTTT,CAWRPPGREAHTDTQYF
TRBJ2-1,TRBD2,NA,TRBV23-1,TGCGCCAGCAGTCAATCCGACCAGCGGGAGAGGAATGAGCAGTTCTTC,CASSQSDQRERNEQFF
TRBJ1-1,NA,NA,TRBV5-8,TGTGCCAGCAGCCTAAGACTCTTCGGCGGAGCTTTCTTT,CASSLRLFGGAFF
TRBJ1-4,TRBD1,NA,TRBV7-2,TGTGCCAGCAGCTGGGGGACAGTGCTGAAGGAAAAACTGTTTTTT,CASSWGTVLKEKLFF
TRBJ1-1,NA,NA,TRBV7-2,TGTGCCAGCAGCTTAGTAGACAGAAAGAACACTGAAGCTTTCTTT,CASSLVDRKNTEAFF
TRBJ2-5,NA,NA,TRBV6-5,TGTGCCAGCAGTTACTCCCCAGGGAAAGAGACCCAGTACTTC,CASSYSPGKETQYF
TRBJ1-2,NA,once,TRBV5-1,TGCGCCAGCAGCTTGGTGACAGGCGAAGGCTACACCTTC,CASSLVTGEGYTF
TRBJ2-7,TRBD1,NA,TRBV4-2,TGTGCCAGCAGCCAGACAGGGGGCAGCGGCTCCTACGAGCAGTACTTC,CASSQTGGSGSYEQYF
TRBJ2-1,NA,NA,TRBV28,TGTGCCAGCAGTTTATTCAATGAGCAGTTCTTC,CASSLFNEQFF
TRBJ1-2,NA,NA,TRBV5-1,TGCGCCAGCAGCTTGGGGAGGGACAAGAGGGGAAAATATGGCTACACCTTC,CASSLGRDKRGKYGYTF
TRBJ2-1,NA,NA,TRBV5-1,TGCGCCAGCAGATCGACTTCTTACAATGAGCAGTTCTTC,CASRSTSYNEQFF
TRBJ2-3,NA,NA,TRBV10-3,TGTGCCATCAGCACAAGCACAGATACGCAGTATTTT,CAISTSTDTQYF
TRBJ2-2,TRBD2,NA,TRBV7-9,TGTGCCAGCAGCTTACGACTAGCGGACACCGGGGAGCTGTTTTTT,CASSLRLADTGELFF
TRBJ2-5,NA,NA,TRBV3-1/TRBV3-2,TGTGCCAGCAGCCAAGAGCCAGGGGCGAAAGAGACCCAGTACTTC,CASSQEPGAKETQYF
TRBJ1-1,NA,NA,TRBV9,TGTGCCAGCATGATGCTAGGGGTTAACACTGAAGCTTTCTTT,CASMMLGVNTEAFF
TRBJ2-3,NA,NA,TRBV11-2,TGTGCCAGCAGCAAGATACGAGGGAGAAGCACAGATACGCAGTATTTT,CASSKIRGRSTDTQYF
TRBJ1-5,TRBD1,once,TRBV27,TGTGCCAGCAGTTTAGACAGGGCGAGCAATCAGCCCCAGCATTTT,CASSLDRASNQPQHF
TRBJ1-2,NA,NA,TRBV3-1/TRBV3-2,TGTGCCAGCAGCCAGGGATTATGGTCCCGGAAGGGTTATGGCTACACCTTC,CASSQGLWSRKGYGYTF
TRBJ1-3,TRBD1,NA,TRBV6-5,TGTGCCAGCAGGACAGGGGGTACTGGAAACACCATATATTTT,CASRTGGTGNTIYF
TRBJ2-1,TRBD1,NA,TRBV5-1,TGCGCCAGCAGCTTACGCGGACAGGGGGCCCACAATGAGCAGTTCTTC,CASSLRGQGAHNEQFF